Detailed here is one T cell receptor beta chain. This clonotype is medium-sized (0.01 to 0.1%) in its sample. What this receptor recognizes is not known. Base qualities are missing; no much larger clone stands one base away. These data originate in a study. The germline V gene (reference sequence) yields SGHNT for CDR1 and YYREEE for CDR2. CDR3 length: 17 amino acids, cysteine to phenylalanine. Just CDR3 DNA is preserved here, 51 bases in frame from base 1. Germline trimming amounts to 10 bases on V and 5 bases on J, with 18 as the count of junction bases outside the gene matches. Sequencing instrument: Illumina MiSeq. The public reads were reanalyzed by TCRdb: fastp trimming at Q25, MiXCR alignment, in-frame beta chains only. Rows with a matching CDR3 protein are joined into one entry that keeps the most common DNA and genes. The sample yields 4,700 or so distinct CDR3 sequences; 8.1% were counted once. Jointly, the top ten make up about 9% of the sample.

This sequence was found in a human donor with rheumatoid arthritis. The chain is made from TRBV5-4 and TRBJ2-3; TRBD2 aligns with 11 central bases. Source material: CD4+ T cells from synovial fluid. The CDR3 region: CAATRGGTSGRGDTQYF. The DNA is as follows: TGTGCCGCGACCCGGGGGGGAACTAGCGGGAGAGGAGATACGCAGTATTTT.